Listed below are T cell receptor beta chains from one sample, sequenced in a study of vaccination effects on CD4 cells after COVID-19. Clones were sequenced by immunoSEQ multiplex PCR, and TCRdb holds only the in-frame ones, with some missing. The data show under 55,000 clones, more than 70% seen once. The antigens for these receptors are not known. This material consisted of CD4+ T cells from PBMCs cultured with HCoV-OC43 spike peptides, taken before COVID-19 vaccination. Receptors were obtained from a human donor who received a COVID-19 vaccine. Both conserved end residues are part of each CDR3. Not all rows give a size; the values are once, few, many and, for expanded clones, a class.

cdr3_aa: CASSLVGSQETQYF
v_call: TRBV5-1
j_call: TRBJ2-5
clone_size: NA

cdr3_aa: CASSRDRGEGQPQHF
v_call: TRBV6-5
j_call: TRBJ1-5
clone_size: once

cdr3_aa: CASLRVQETQYF
v_call: TRBV27
j_call: TRBJ2-5
clone_size: NA

cdr3_aa: CASILQGRTEAFF
v_call: TRBV2
j_call: TRBJ1-1
clone_size: once

cdr3_aa: CASSLVTTGYQETQYF
v_call: TRBV5-1
j_call: TRBJ2-5
clone_size: NA

cdr3_aa: CASRPGTGGHDTQYF
v_call: TRBV27
j_call: TRBJ2-3
clone_size: NA

cdr3_aa: CASSLVPGAVNEQFF
v_call: TRBV7-8
j_call: TRBJ2-1
clone_size: NA

cdr3_aa: CASRDNWAAGEAFF
v_call: TRBV6-5
j_call: TRBJ1-1
clone_size: NA

cdr3_aa: CASSVTGGYNEQFF
v_call: TRBV9
j_call: TRBJ2-1
clone_size: NA

cdr3_aa: CASGLVVGQGAYQPQHF
v_call: TRBV12-5
j_call: TRBJ1-5
clone_size: NA

cdr3_aa: CAWSIRHEQFF
v_call: TRBV30
j_call: TRBJ2-1
clone_size: few

cdr3_aa: CASSGVLAGRRGTEAFF
v_call: TRBV5-5
j_call: TRBJ1-1
clone_size: NA

cdr3_aa: CTSSQVPDTQYF
v_call: TRBV1
j_call: TRBJ2-3
clone_size: NA

cdr3_aa: CASGDKSFPNF
v_call: TRBV28
j_call: TRBJ1-4
clone_size: NA

cdr3_aa: CASSDRAGKTQYF
v_call: TRBV12-3/TRBV12-4
j_call: TRBJ2-5
clone_size: NA

cdr3_aa: CASSVVQNTEAFF
v_call: TRBV9
j_call: TRBJ1-1
clone_size: NA

cdr3_aa: CSVERGANYGYTF
v_call: TRBV29-1
j_call: TRBJ1-2
clone_size: few

cdr3_aa: CASRAAGGRSYNEQFF
v_call: TRBV2
j_call: TRBJ2-1
clone_size: NA

cdr3_aa: CASSPRQGAQPQHF
v_call: TRBV18
j_call: TRBJ1-5
clone_size: NA

cdr3_aa: CASSLDVYTEAFF
v_call: TRBV7-9
j_call: TRBJ1-1
clone_size: NA

cdr3_aa: CAWSILDRMNEKLFF
v_call: TRBV30
j_call: TRBJ1-4
clone_size: NA

cdr3_aa: CASSLFGTTEKLFF
v_call: TRBV7-9
j_call: TRBJ1-4
clone_size: NA

cdr3_aa: CASSPAGNEQFF
v_call: TRBV6-6
j_call: TRBJ2-1
clone_size: NA

cdr3_aa: CASSRQGATNEKLFF
v_call: TRBV19
j_call: TRBJ1-4
clone_size: once

cdr3_aa: CASRRWLGATNEKLFF
v_call: TRBV2
j_call: TRBJ1-4
clone_size: once

cdr3_aa: CATSARTGEKNEQFF
v_call: TRBV24-1
j_call: TRBJ2-1
clone_size: NA

cdr3_aa: CASSMEGPRDTQYF
v_call: TRBV5-1
j_call: TRBJ2-3
clone_size: NA

cdr3_aa: CASSKGSRGAGNQPQHF
v_call: TRBV19
j_call: TRBJ1-5
clone_size: few

cdr3_aa: CASRTGQSGSPLHF
v_call: TRBV5-4
j_call: TRBJ1-6
clone_size: NA

cdr3_aa: CASSLMRGVTVTDTQYF
v_call: TRBV7-9
j_call: TRBJ2-3
clone_size: NA

cdr3_aa: CASSLYGYTF
v_call: TRBV7-3
j_call: TRBJ1-2
clone_size: NA

cdr3_aa: CASSLTSGGPRETQYF
v_call: TRBV7-9
j_call: TRBJ2-5
clone_size: NA

cdr3_aa: CAWSTSGEQFF
v_call: TRBV30
j_call: TRBJ2-1
clone_size: NA

cdr3_aa: CASSISSGGARDTQYF
v_call: TRBV19
j_call: TRBJ2-3
clone_size: once

cdr3_aa: CASSYRGYSNQPQHF
v_call: TRBV6-6
j_call: TRBJ1-5
clone_size: NA

cdr3_aa: CASSYVGSNQPQHF
v_call: TRBV6-2/TRBV6-3
j_call: TRBJ1-5
clone_size: NA

cdr3_aa: CASSLKGARETQYF
v_call: TRBV5-1
j_call: TRBJ2-5
clone_size: NA

cdr3_aa: CASSEEQGYNSPLHF
v_call: TRBV2
j_call: TRBJ1-6
clone_size: NA

cdr3_aa: CASSQERRQGGEKLFF
v_call: TRBV4-1
j_call: TRBJ1-4
clone_size: NA

cdr3_aa: CSVDAVYNEQFF
v_call: TRBV29-1
j_call: TRBJ2-1
clone_size: NA

cdr3_aa: CATSGHGYNGYTF
v_call: TRBV24-1
j_call: TRBJ1-2
clone_size: NA

cdr3_aa: CASSRGSQETQYF
v_call: TRBV7-9
j_call: TRBJ2-5
clone_size: NA

cdr3_aa: CASSPHSGGGPDTQYF
v_call: TRBV9
j_call: TRBJ2-3
clone_size: NA

cdr3_aa: CASSKSQTRNTGELFF
v_call: TRBV21-1
j_call: TRBJ2-2
clone_size: few

cdr3_aa: CASSLDPGFNQPQHF
v_call: TRBV5-1
j_call: TRBJ1-5
clone_size: once

cdr3_aa: CAGGGRGSTDTQYF
v_call: TRBV28
j_call: TRBJ2-3
clone_size: NA

cdr3_aa: CASSLWGARYHGYTF
v_call: TRBV27
j_call: TRBJ1-2
clone_size: NA

cdr3_aa: CASSLGQPTDTQYF
v_call: TRBV5-4
j_call: TRBJ2-3
clone_size: NA

cdr3_aa: CASSVDPRANTGELFF
v_call: TRBV9
j_call: TRBJ2-2
clone_size: few

cdr3_aa: CSASRSTNEKLFF
v_call: TRBV29-1
j_call: TRBJ1-4
clone_size: NA

cdr3_aa: CASSSQGRGNTEAFF
v_call: TRBV13
j_call: TRBJ1-1
clone_size: NA

cdr3_aa: CASSAVFGTEAFF
v_call: TRBV9
j_call: TRBJ1-1
clone_size: once

cdr3_aa: CASRLGKLGQETQYF
v_call: TRBV2
j_call: TRBJ2-5
clone_size: NA

cdr3_aa: CASSLGSTDTQYF
v_call: TRBV13
j_call: TRBJ2-3
clone_size: NA

cdr3_aa: CASRWANTEAFF
v_call: TRBV6-5
j_call: TRBJ1-1
clone_size: NA

cdr3_aa: CASSREVGGGTYNEQFF
v_call: TRBV4-1
j_call: TRBJ2-1
clone_size: NA

cdr3_aa: CASSLGGRYNEQFF
v_call: TRBV5-1
j_call: TRBJ2-1
clone_size: NA